One sample yielded the 19 T cell receptor beta chains listed below, sequenced in a study of blood T cell repertoires in COVID-19. Generated by immunoSEQ multiplex PCR, the TCRdb table keeps only in-frame clones and is missing some. The sample yields some 46,000 clones, 75% to 90% seen once. The sequenced material came from peripheral blood. The receptors stem from a man aged 45 to 65 with acute or convalescent COVID-19.

This clone was counted a single time. The V call is TRBV6-1, the J call TRBJ1-1; D possibly corresponds to TRBD1 (5 bases). V was trimmed by 3 bases and J by 0 bases, leaving 8 bases between them. The germline CDR1 and CDR2 sequences are MNHNS and SASEGT. This CDR3 is built from 14 residues. In DNA form, the CDR3 reads TGTGCCAGCAGTGACGGGGGTCTGAACACTGAAGCTTTCTTT. Translated, it gives CASSDGGLNTEAFF.

The genes are TRBV4-2 and TRBJ1-2, with 8 bases lining up with TRBD1. V lost 1 base and J lost 3; bases outside the gene matches: 4. The CDR3 has 15 amino acids. CDR1 and CDR2 (germline): LGHNA, YNFKEQ. CDR3 sequence (DNA): TGTGCCAGCAGCCAAGTTTCAGGGGGCCACTATGGCTACACCTTC. Protein sequence: CASSQVSGGHYGYTF.

The chain combines TRBV7-2 with TRBJ2-3; D gene uncertain. CDR1 is SGHTA and CDR2 is FQGNSA in the germline V gene. The CDR3 consists of 14 residues. Trimming stripped 1 base from V and 6 bases from J, with 11 bases between. The CDR3 coding sequence is TGTGCCAGCAGCTTAGGTGGCGGCTTGGATACGCAGTATTTT. It is translated as CASSLGGGLDTQYF.

The chain links TRBV7-3 to TRBJ2-3; tentatively, D is TRBD1 (5 bases). Between the trimmed V and J ends, which lost 6 bases and 1 base, there was a span of 8 bases. Germline CDR1 and CDR2: SGHTA and FQGTGA. The CDR3 has 13 amino acids. The CDR3 reads CASRGPGTDTQYF. CDR3 DNA sequence: TGTGCCAGCAGGGGGCCAGGCACAGATACGCAGTATTTT.

The chain links TRBV2 to TRBJ1-2; D is unclear. V gave up 7 bases and J gave up 3 bases, with 12 bases separating them. The CDR3 runs 13 residues. In germline, CDR1 is SNHLY, CDR2 FYNNEI. CDR3 sequence: CASTYSGYYGYTF. The CDR3 nucleotides are TGTGCCAGCACCTACAGCGGGTACTATGGCTACACCTTC.

On this clone itself: Germline is not matched at one junction end, which may reflect a read error. The chain couples TRBV6-1 to TRBJ1-5; 7 bases are a match to TRBD1. Germline CDR1 reads MNHNS; CDR2 reads SASEGT. The CDR3 consists of 13 residues. The CDR3, as DNA: TGTGCCAGCAGCGAAGGGGGCTCTCAGCCCCAGCATTTT. This sequence encodes CASSEGGSQPQHF.

This clone was observed a single time. This chain connects TRBV3-1 (or the pseudogene TRBV3-2) to TRBJ1-3; no definite D call. V lost 3 bases and J lost 0, with 18 bases in between. CDR1 is LGHDT, CDR2 YNNKEL, per germline (reference sequence). This CDR3 is 18 amino acids long. Here the CDR3 reads CASSQSSRIGISGNTIYF. The CDR3, as DNA: TGTGCCAGCAGCCAGTCGTCCAGGATCGGGATCTCTGGAAACACCATATATTTT.

The rearrangement links TRBV15 to TRBJ2-6; the D is unclear. Trimming removed 0 bases from V and 0 bases from J, with 12 bases in between. The CDR3 runs to 18 residues. The germline V gene has CDR1 LNHNV and CDR2 YYDKDF (reference sequence). CDR3 in DNA: TGTGCCACCAGCAGAGAGTGGCAGGTGTCCTCTGGGGCCAACGTCCTGACTTTC. Its translation is CATSREWQVSSGANVLTF.

This clone showed up just once. This chain joins TRBV12-3 or TRBV12-4 and TRBJ1-3; D unclear. This CDR3 comprises 13 residues. V dropped 4 bases and J dropped 1 base, with 5 bases sitting between them. The CDR3 here is CASSYNSGNTIYF. The DNA of the CDR3 is TGTGCCAGCAGTTATAATTCTGGAAACACCATATATTTT.

This rearrangement joins TRBV4-1 to TRBJ1-4; D remains unclear. The CDR3 contains 17 residues. CDR1 is MGHRA, CDR2 YSYEKL, per germline. Trimming cost V 1 base and J 8 bases, with 20 bases left between them. The DNA of the CDR3 is TGCGCCAGCAGCCAAGCCCACCAAGCCCTCGAGGGAGAAAAACTGTTTTTT. This codes for CASSQAHQALEGEKLFF.

The V and J genes are TRBV4-3 and TRBJ2-2, with TRBD2 as a possible D gene (5 bases). Germline CDR1 reads LGHNA; CDR2 reads YSLEER. This CDR3 is built from 15 residues. The V and J ends lost 0 bases and 6 bases respectively, with 11 bases between them. The CDR3 nucleotides read TGCGCCAGCAGCCAAGATCCGGGGATTCCCGGGGAGCTGTTTTTT. Encoded protein: CASSQDPGIPGELFF.

J is TRBJ2-1 and V is TRBV5-1, with TRBD1 matching over 9 bases. This CDR3 is 15 amino acids long. CDR1 and CDR2 (germline): SGHRS, YFSETQ. V was clipped by 8 bases and J by 0 bases; unmatched bases: 6. CDR3 sequence reads: CASTTGGFSYNEQFF. The CDR3 DNA reads as TGCGCCAGTACGACAGGGGGATTCTCCTACAATGAGCAGTTCTTC.

The chain couples TRBV18 to TRBJ1-1; D ambiguous. The germline V and J ends were trimmed by 3 bases and 5 bases, with 10 bases remaining between them. Germline assignment: CDR1 KGHSH and CDR2 LQKENI. The CDR3 length is 13 residues. The CDR3 nucleotides read TGTGCCAGCTCACCCGGAGGGTTTACTGAAGCTTTCTTT. Translated, it gives CASSPGGFTEAFF. The full variable domain, with the rest looked up from reference TRBV18 and TRBJ1-1, is NAGVMQNPRHLVRRRGQEARLRCSPMKGHSHVYWYRQLPEEGLKFMVYLQKENIIDESGMPKERFSAEFPKEGPSILRIQQVVRGDSAAYFCASSPGGFTEAFFGQGTRLTVV.

V and J are TRBV12-5 and TRBJ1-4; D unclear. The germline CDR1 and CDR2 sequences are LGHNT and FRNRAP. V lost 6 bases, J lost 8 bases, and 13 bases lay in between. The CDR3 is made up of 13 amino acids. The CDR3 here is CASGGSTGEKLFF. The CDR3 nucleotides are TGTGCTAGTGGGGGTTCGACGGGGGAAAAACTGTTTTTT.

The rearrangement joins TRBV28 to TRBJ1-5; D ambiguous. V gave up 7 bases and J gave up 1 base, with 5 bases separating them. The CDR3 spans 12 residues. Germline V gene data show CDR1 as MDHEN and CDR2 as SYDVKM. CDR3 protein: CASTRSNQPQHF. The CDR3, as DNA: TGTGCCAGCACTAGGAGCAATCAGCCCCAGCATTTT.

The CDR3 bases are TGTGCCAGCAGCCAAGCTAGCGGGAGAACCGGGGAGCTGTTTTTT. Translating it yields CASSQASGRTGELFF. The gene calls are TRBV3-1 (or the pseudogene TRBV3-2) and TRBJ2-2, with 10 bases aligning to TRBD2. The CDR3 extends over 15 amino acids. Germline assignment: CDR1 LGHDT and CDR2 YNNKEL (reference sequence). J gave up 5 bases and V 1 base, and 1 base lay outside the gene matches.

The sample holds one count of this clone. The J gene is TRBJ1-2, the V gene TRBV7-2; D possibly corresponds to TRBD1 (6 bases). Looked up from germline, CDR1 is SGHTA and CDR2 is FQGNSA. The CDR3 runs to 15 residues. V was pared by 1 base and J by 2 bases, with 11 bases between. This chain's CDR3 is CASSLVDSFNYGYTF. The DNA for the CDR3 is TGTGCCAGCAGCTTAGTGGACAGCTTCAACTATGGCTACACCTTC.

The gene calls are TRBV5-1 and TRBJ1-1; 8 nucleotides match TRBD1. Germline CDR1 SGHRS, CDR2 YFSETQ. With V trimmed by 0 bases and J by 5 bases, 6 bases remained unmatched. This CDR3 comprises 15 residues. CDR3 sequence reads: CASSLGGQGMTEAFF. The CDR3 DNA follows: TGCGCCAGCAGCTTGGGAGGACAGGGAATGACTGAAGCTTTCTTT.

This chain uses TRBV30 with TRBJ2-1; 12 bases are shared with TRBD2. The CDR3 totals 13 residues. With 3 bases clipped from V and 9 bases from J, the junction kept 3 bases outside the gene matches. CDR1 is GTSNPN and CDR2 is SVGIG in the germline V gene (reference sequence). In nucleotides, the CDR3 is TGTGCCTGGAGGACTAGCGGGAGTATTGAGCAGTTCTTC. Translation gives CAWRTSGSIEQFF.